The T cell receptor (beta chain) under discussion was sequenced for a study of PD-1 blockade in classical Hodgkin lymphoma. Each and every patient relapsed after autologous stem cell transplantation, and patients got differing brentuximab vedotin exposure. Relapsed/refractory classical Hodgkin lymphoma patients had complete, partial or progressive responses. About this clone: Its antigen is not known.

The protocol was immunoSEQ multiplex PCR, while the TCRdb copy is restricted to in-frame clones and leaves out a portion. Here the sample spans some 11,000 clones, more than 75% being singletons. This CDR3 has 13 amino acids. The V gene lost 0 bases and the J gene lost 5 bases, with 11 bases spanning the gap. Germline V lookup: CDR1 GTSNPN, CDR2 SVGIG (reference sequence). Whole-study findings and limits: Healthy donors reportedly exceeded newly diagnosed patients in baseline TCR diversity. CD4+ TCR diversity, unlike CD8+, rose significantly by C4D1.

Material: peripheral blood mononuclear cells (PBMCs), obtained at baseline. This chain joins TRBV30 and TRBJ2-7; maybe TRBD2 (5 bases). This TCR derives from a human donor with classical Hodgkin lymphoma. Here the CDR3 DNA reads TGTGCCTGGAGTGTAGGGAGAATCCACGAGCAGTACTTC. This translates into CAWSVGRIHEQYF.